A selection of T cell receptor beta chains follows, all from one sample in a study of T cell changes during pregnancy in multiple sclerosis. Using immunoSEQ multiplex PCR, the repertoire was profiled, and TCRdb retains in-frame clones only, with some absent. The sample contains about 69,000 clones, almost 95% of which appear only once. The input for sequencing was peripheral blood, taken in the third trimester of pregnancy. These TCRs come from a female donor in good health, enrolled as a control in a pregnancy study. Both conserved end residues are part of each CDR3. D genes are given only for firm matches. The listing skips clone size in some rows; elsewhere it reads once, few, many or a size class.

J: TRBJ2-1
D: -
V: TRBV19
size: -
CDR3: CASSIFGGNEQFF
DNA: TGTGCCAGTAGTATCTTCGGGGGCAATGAGCAGTTCTTC

J: TRBJ1-4
D: TRBD1
V: TRBV9
size: -
CDR3: CASSVGTLQGREKLFF
DNA: TGTGCCAGCAGCGTAGGAACCCTACAGGGGCGGGAAAAACTGTTTTTT

J: TRBJ2-7
D: TRBD1
V: TRBV10-1
size: -
CDR3: CASSEGATGVHEQYF
DNA: TGCGCCAGCAGCGAAGGGGCTACAGGGGTCCACGAGCAGTACTTC

J: TRBJ2-7
D: -
V: TRBV27
size: -
CDR3: CASSYKYNAGTKTHEQYF
DNA: TGTGCCAGCAGTTACAAATACAACGCCGGGACAAAAACCCACGAGCAGTACTTC

J: TRBJ1-6
D: -
V: TRBV27
size: -
CDR3: CASSLYPNSYNSPLHF
DNA: TGTGCCAGCAGTTTATATCCTAACTCCTATAATTCACCCCTCCACTTT

J: TRBJ1-5
D: -
V: TRBV9
size: -
CDR3: CASSVAVRDRQPQHF
DNA: TGTGCCAGCAGCGTAGCGGTGAGGGATCGGCAGCCCCAGCATTTT

J: TRBJ2-2
D: -
V: TRBV18
size: -
CDR3: CASSPPSRVGELFF
DNA: TGTGCCAGCTCACCACCCAGTCGGGTCGGGGAGCTGTTTTTT

J: TRBJ2-5
D: TRBD2
V: TRBV5-1
size: -
CDR3: CASSFGAGGGETQYF
DNA: TGCGCCAGCAGCTTCGGAGCGGGAGGTGGCGAGACCCAGTACTTC

J: TRBJ2-2
D: TRBD2
V: TRBV7-3
size: -
CDR3: CASSLVRGGRTGELFF
DNA: TGTGCCAGCAGCTTAGTTCGGGGGGGGCGTACCGGGGAGCTGTTTTTT

J: TRBJ1-1
D: TRBD1
V: TRBV6-6
size: -
CDR3: CASSSWTGQTEAFF
DNA: TGTGCCAGCAGTTCCTGGACAGGGCAAACTGAAGCTTTCTTT

J: TRBJ2-1
D: TRBD2
V: TRBV27
size: -
CDR3: CASSWRASGHQGFNEQFF
DNA: TGTGCCAGCAGTTGGAGGGCTAGCGGGCACCAAGGGTTCAATGAGCAGTTCTTC

J: TRBJ1-5
D: -
V: TRBV5-1
size: -
CDR3: CASSLGPGVEKPQHF
DNA: TGCGCCAGCAGCTTGGGACCGGGTGTGGAGAAGCCCCAGCATTTT

J: TRBJ1-2
D: -
V: TRBV18
size: -
CDR3: CASSRGTALGANYGYTF
DNA: TGTGCCAGCTCACGCGGGACCGCCCTTGGGGCTAACTATGGCTACACCTTC

J: TRBJ1-4
D: -
V: TRBV7-9
size: -
CDR3: CASSSRTATNEKLFF
DNA: TGTGCCAGCAGCTCTAGGACAGCAACTAATGAAAAACTGTTTTTT

J: TRBJ2-1
D: TRBD2
V: TRBV7-9
size: -
CDR3: CASSLGALAYHNEQFF
DNA: TGTGCCAGCAGCTTAGGAGCACTAGCGTACCACAATGAGCAGTTCTTC

J: TRBJ1-1
D: TRBD1
V: TRBV5-4
size: -
CDR3: CASSSGQGSGRNTEAFF
DNA: TGTGCCAGCAGCTCGGGACAGGGGAGTGGGCGGAACACTGAAGCTTTCTTT

J: TRBJ2-2
D: TRBD1
V: TRBV7-2
size: -
CDR3: CASSLTGPNTGELFF
DNA: TGTGCCAGCAGCCTGACAGGGCCGAACACCGGGGAGCTGTTTTTT

J: TRBJ2-3
D: TRBD2
V: TRBV5-1
size: -
CDR3: CASSSTLAGGLSTDTQYF
DNA: TGCGCCAGCAGCTCCACACTAGCGGGGGGCCTAAGTACAGATACGCAGTATTTT

J: TRBJ2-7
D: -
V: TRBV30
size: -
CDR3: CAWSGRNEQYF
DNA: TGTGCCTGGAGTGGGAGAAACGAGCAGTACTTC

J: TRBJ2-5
D: -
V: TRBV14
size: -
CDR3: CASSQGQSETQYF
DNA: TGTGCCAGCAGCCAAGGACAGTCAGAGACCCAGTACTTC

J: TRBJ1-5
D: TRBD1
V: TRBV2
size: once
CDR3: CASRGQGAYQPQHF
DNA: TGTGCCAGCAGGGGACAGGGGGCGTATCAGCCCCAGCATTTT

J: TRBJ2-5
D: TRBD2
V: TRBV4-1
size: -
CDR3: CASSQDGAGTSGTQYF
DNA: TGCGCCAGCAGCCAAGATGGGGCCGGGACTAGTGGGACCCAGTACTTC

J: TRBJ2-3
D: TRBD1
V: TRBV5-1
size: once
CDR3: CASNRGQDTQYF
DNA: TGCGCCAGTAACAGGGGTCAAGATACGCAGTATTTT

J: TRBJ2-1
D: -
V: TRBV4-2
size: -
CDR3: CASSQAHQDEQFF
DNA: TGTGCCAGCAGCCAAGCCCATCAGGATGAGCAGTTCTTC

J: TRBJ2-5
D: -
V: TRBV27
size: -
CDR3: CASAGTRETQYF
DNA: TGTGCCAGCGCCGGGACAAGGGAGACCCAGTACTTC

J: TRBJ2-3
D: TRBD2
V: TRBV5-1
size: -
CDR3: CASSLAPSGASRSTDTQYF
DNA: TGCGCCAGCAGCTTGGCCCCCAGCGGGGCTTCTCGTAGCACAGATACGCAGTATTTT

J: TRBJ2-3
D: TRBD2
V: TRBV11-2
size: -
CDR3: CASSPGAGLGIDTQYF
DNA: TGTGCCAGCAGCCCAGGGGCGGGACTAGGCATAGATACGCAGTATTTT

J: TRBJ1-2
D: -
V: TRBV20-1
size: -
CDR3: CSAGSSYGYTF
DNA: TGCAGTGCCGGGTCGAGCTATGGCTACACCTTC

J: TRBJ2-1
D: TRBD2
V: TRBV4-1
size: once
CDR3: CASSQAIAGATYNEQFF
DNA: TGCGCCAGCAGCCAGGCCATAGCGGGGGCCACCTACAATGAGCAGTTCTTC

J: TRBJ1-4
D: -
V: TRBV12-5
size: -
CDR3: CASGLGSASNEKLFF
DNA: TGTGCTAGTGGTTTGGGGAGCGCATCTAATGAAAAACTGTTTTTT

J: TRBJ1-5
D: -
V: TRBV27
size: -
CDR3: CASSLRGGDQPQHF
DNA: TGTGCCAGCAGTTTACGAGGGGGTGATCAGCCCCAGCATTTT

J: TRBJ1-1
D: -
V: TRBV28
size: -
CDR3: CASRHTGEAFF
DNA: TGTGCCAGCAGACATACAGGAGAAGCTTTCTTT

J: TRBJ1-5
D: -
V: TRBV2
size: -
CDR3: CASSGTPSQPQHF
DNA: TGTGCCAGCAGTGGAACCCCCAGTCAGCCCCAGCATTTT

J: TRBJ1-4
D: -
V: TRBV19
size: -
CDR3: CASSMSGTPTEKLFF
DNA: TGTGCCAGTAGTATGTCCGGGACACCTACTGAAAAACTGTTTTTT

J: TRBJ2-1
D: -
V: TRBV11-2
size: once
CDR3: CASSNSRVGDEQFF
DNA: TGTGCCAGCAGCAATTCTCGGGTCGGGGATGAGCAGTTCTTC

J: TRBJ1-5
D: -
V: TRBV27
size: -
CDR3: CASSFTSNQPQHF
DNA: TGTGCCAGCAGTTTCACATCCAATCAGCCCCAGCATTTT

J: TRBJ2-1
D: TRBD2
V: TRBV12-5
size: once
CDR3: CASGFSGGRHNEQFF
DNA: TGTGCTAGTGGTTTTAGCGGGGGAAGACATAATGAGCAGTTCTTC

J: TRBJ2-7
D: -
V: TRBV30
size: -
CDR3: CAWSDTFRVTYEQYF
DNA: TGTGCCTGGAGTGATACTTTCCGGGTTACCTACGAGCAGTACTTC

J: TRBJ1-1
D: -
V: TRBV18
size: -
CDR3: CASSEQADLTEAFF
DNA: TGTGCCAGCTCGGAACAGGCAGACCTAACTGAAGCTTTCTTT

J: TRBJ2-2
D: -
V: TRBV10-3
size: -
CDR3: CAIGAGPSGELFF
DNA: TGTGCCATCGGGGCAGGCCCGTCCGGGGAGCTGTTTTTT

J: TRBJ1-6
D: -
V: TRBV5-6
size: -
CDR3: CASSVGQGFLRNSPLHF
DNA: TGTGCCAGCAGCGTCGGGCAGGGGTTCCTCCGGAATTCACCCCTCCACTTT

J: TRBJ2-1
D: -
V: TRBV21-1
size: -
CDR3: CASSTTGGKRDNEQFF
DNA: TGTGCCAGCAGCACAACAGGGGGCAAACGGGACAATGAGCAGTTCTTC

J: TRBJ1-1
D: -
V: TRBV2
size: -
CDR3: CASSEGVGRGAEAFF
DNA: TGTGCCAGCAGTGAAGGGGTTGGGCGCGGGGCTGAAGCTTTCTTT

J: TRBJ2-5
D: -
V: TRBV10-1
size: -
CDR3: CASSESGGQETQYF
DNA: TGCGCCAGCAGTGAGTCTGGCGGCCAAGAGACCCAGTACTTC